These 21 T cell receptor beta chains originate from one sample sequenced in a study of CD8 T cells in Susac syndrome. The RNA input was roughly 0.5 to 1 ug, and it was reverse transcribed with random hexamers. One entry per CDR3 protein, called by TCRdb with MiXCR from the immunoSEQ multiplex PCR reads. The sample holds 150,000 to 200,000 distinct CDR3 sequences; about 91% are singletons and the top ten take 0.085% to 0.1%. The source material was CD4+ T cells from PBMCs. These receptors came from a human donor with Susac syndrome.

This clonotype was counted between two and nine times. The chain links TRBV5-1 to TRBJ2-7; D is perhaps TRBD1 or TRBD2 (7 bases each). This CDR3 region has 14 residues. Between the trimmed V and J ends, which lost 0 bases and 5 bases, there was a span of 12 bases. Germline loops: CDR1 SGHRS, CDR2 YFSETQ. This chain's CDR3 is CASSLVQGGHEQYF. The CDR3 nucleotides are TGCGCCAGCAGCTTGGTGCAGGGGGGGCACGAGCAGTACTTC.

This sequence joins TRBV6-1 and TRBJ2-7; 7 bases are shared with TRBD2. CDR1 and CDR2 from the germline V gene are MNHNS and SASEGT. The CDR3 runs to 14 residues. The V segment lost 0 bases and the J segment 4 bases; nucleotides outside the gene matches: 3. In nucleotides, the CDR3 is TGTGCCAGCAGTGAAGCGGGGGGGAGGTACGAGCAGTACTTC. Protein product: CASSEAGGRYEQYF.

The chain joins TRBV15 to TRBJ2-5; D is tentatively TRBD1 or TRBD2 (6 bases each). The V and J ends lost 0 bases and 5 bases respectively, with 13 bases between them. CDR3 size: 15 residues. CDR1 and CDR2 from the germline V gene are LNHNV and YYDKDF (reference sequence). CDR3 DNA sequence: TGTGCCACCAGCAGAGACCTGTCGGGGGCTGAGACCCAGTACTTC. Protein: CATSRDLSGAETQYF.

This clonotype came up once. J is TRBJ2-6 and V is TRBV24-1; no reliable D call. Germline V CDR1 and CDR2: KGHDR, SFDVKD. This CDR3 comprises 13 residues. V lost 5 bases, J lost 2 bases, and 3 bases lay in between. CDR3 loop: CATSAPGANVLTF. The CDR3 DNA follows: TGTGCCACCAGTGCCCCTGGGGCCAACGTCCTGACTTTC.

This chain connects TRBV5-1 to TRBJ2-3; D gene unclear. This CDR3 is 16 amino acids long. Germline assignment: CDR1 SGHRS and CDR2 YFSETQ. Trimming stripped 1 base from V and 2 bases from J, with 14 bases between. CDR3 in DNA: TGCGCCAGCAGCTTGTATGGCAGCCAAACCACAGATACGCAGTATTTT. Amino acid sequence: CASSLYGSQTTDTQYF.

The rearrangement links TRBV5-4 to TRBJ1-4, with D uncertain. The CDR3 covers 14 residues. The germline V gene encodes CDR1 SGHNT and CDR2 YYREEE (reference sequence). V lost 0 bases and J lost 5, with 8 bases in between. The CDR3 region has the DNA TGTGCCAGCAGCTTGGTCGGGGAGAATGAAAAACTGTTTTTT. It specifies CASSLVGENEKLFF.

The chain joins TRBV7-3 to TRBJ2-2; no clear D. The CDR3 is made up of 16 amino acids. Germline CDR1 is SGHTA and CDR2 is FQGTGA. The V and J ends lost 1 base and 0 bases respectively, with 9 bases between them. The CDR3 spells CASSLNAGSNTGELFF. DNA of the CDR3: TGTGCCAGCAGCTTAAACGCAGGTTCGAACACCGGGGAGCTGTTTTTT.

DNA for the CDR3: TGTGCCAGCAGCGTAGCACAAGGAAGAACCGGGGAGCTGTTTTTT. It specifies CASSVAQGRTGELFF. This sequence joins TRBV9 and TRBJ2-2; no clear D. The V end was cut by 0 bases, the J end by 5 bases, with 11 bases between. In germline, CDR1 is SGDLS, CDR2 YYNGEE. The CDR3 totals 15 residues.

V usage is TRBV3-1 and J usage is TRBJ1-5; D gene ambiguous. CDR1 and CDR2 from the germline V gene are LGHDT and YNNKEL (reference sequence). Trimming removed 0 bases from V and 2 bases from J, with 8 bases in between. The CDR3 length is 15 residues. As DNA, the CDR3 is TGTGCCAGCAGCCAAGATATCTCCGGCAATCAGCCCCAGCATTTT. Its protein is CASSQDISGNQPQHF.

The chain has TRBV30 and TRBJ1-1; TRBD1 might be the D (6 bases). The CDR3 spans 14 residues. The germline V gene has CDR1 GTSNPN and CDR2 SVGIG (reference sequence). V lost 0 bases and J 4 bases, leaving 12 bases between the germline ends. The CDR3 is CAWSVNREVTEAFF. The DNA for the CDR3 is TGTGCCTGGAGTGTAAACAGGGAGGTCACTGAAGCTTTCTTT.

The chain has TRBV28 and TRBJ2-3; D is ambiguous. Germline assignment: CDR1 MDHEN and CDR2 SYDVKM. V gave up 4 bases and J gave up 5 bases, with 7 bases separating them. The CDR3 is 12 amino acids. The CDR3 region is CASSWSRDTQYF. CDR3 DNA: TGTGCCAGCAGTTGGTCTAGAGATACGCAGTATTTT.

The chain is built from TRBV6-1 and TRBJ1-1, with D perhaps TRBD1 (6 bases). CDR1 is MNHNS and CDR2 is SASEGT in the germline V gene. This CDR3 is built from 12 residues. The germline V and J ends were trimmed by 2 bases and 5 bases, with 6 bases remaining between them. CDR3 amino acids: CASSEQGTEAFF. The CDR3 bases are TGTGCCAGCAGTGAACAGGGGACTGAAGCTTTCTTT.

This rearrangement joins TRBV9 to TRBJ1-3; 7 bases are shared with TRBD1. V shed 3 bases, J shed 4 bases, and the junction held 4 bases outside the gene matches. There are 14 residues in the CDR3. Per the germline V gene, CDR1 is SGDLS and CDR2 is YYNGEE. DNA for the CDR3: TGTGCCAGCAGCGCCGGGACAGAAGGAAACACCATATATTTT. This gives the protein CASSAGTEGNTIYF.

This chain joins TRBV7-2 and TRBJ2-7; tentative D call: TRBD1 (6 bases). Per germline, CDR1 SGHTA and CDR2 FQGNSA. The V gene lost 0 bases and the J gene lost 2 bases, with 14 bases spanning the gap. This CDR3 has 16 residues. In DNA, the CDR3 is TGTGCCAGCAGCTTAGCGCGGCGGACAGCAACCTACGAGCAGTACTTC. This gives the protein CASSLARRTATYEQYF.

This clonotype has only one observation. The rearrangement uses TRBV14 and TRBJ2-7; D remains unclear. Germline values: CDR1 SGHDN, CDR2 FVKESK. The V end lost 0 bases, the J end lost 4 bases, and 19 bases lay between the germline ends. The CDR3 contains 17 residues. CDR3 protein: CASSQDPGRQGPYEQYF. As DNA, the CDR3 is TGTGCCAGCAGCCAAGATCCCGGACGCCAAGGGCCATACGAGCAGTACTTC.

The V call is TRBV24-1, the J call TRBJ2-1, with unresolved D. The V and J ends lost 1 base and 6 bases respectively, with 6 bases between them. The CDR3 has 13 amino acids. In germline, CDR1 is KGHDR, CDR2 SFDVKD. Here the CDR3 reads CATSDFTSNEQFF. CDR3 sequence (DNA): TGTGCCACCAGTGATTTTACCAGCAATGAGCAGTTCTTC.

V is TRBV9 and J is TRBJ2-6, with 7 nucleotides matching TRBD1. With V trimmed by 3 bases and J by 6 bases, 6 bases remained unmatched. The CDR3 is made up of 15 amino acids. CDR1 SGDLS and CDR2 YYNGEE come from the germline V gene. Here the CDR3 DNA reads TGTGCCAGCAGCGCCAACAGGGGTGTGGCCAACGTCCTGACTTTC. Protein product: CASSANRGVANVLTF.

The chain joins TRBV4-1 to TRBJ2-3; D remains ambiguous. V was shortened by 1 base and J by 0 bases, with 8 bases between the two germline ends. CDR3 length equals 15 residues. Germline CDR1 reads MGHRA; CDR2 reads YSYEKL. The CDR3 loop is CASSQVLGSTDTQYF. The CDR3 DNA is TGCGCCAGCAGCCAAGTTCTCGGGAGCACAGATACGCAGTATTTT.

This chain uses TRBV27 with TRBJ2-1, with D unclear. CDR1 MNHEY and CDR2 SMNVEV come from the germline V gene (reference sequence). The CDR3 spans 13 residues. The germline V and J ends were trimmed by 2 bases and 9 bases, with 11 bases remaining between them. The CDR3 is CASSLRTGAEQFF. The DNA for the CDR3 is TGTGCCAGCAGTTTACGGACCGGCGCTGAGCAGTTCTTC.

J is TRBJ2-7 and V is TRBV5-1; D ambiguous. Germline CDR1 reads SGHRS; CDR2 reads YFSETQ. The CDR3 is 14 amino acids. The ends were cut back, 4 bases at V and 0 bases at J, with 11 bases in the middle. The CDR3 loop is CASSPRTDSYEQYF. CDR3 nucleotide sequence: TGCGCCAGCAGCCCAAGGACGGACTCCTACGAGCAGTACTTC.

The genes are TRBV12-3 or TRBV12-4 and TRBJ1-1; a weak D match, TRBD1 (5 bases). The CDR3 consists of 13 residues. V lost 6 bases to trimming and J lost 4 bases, with 12 bases between them. The CDR3 reads CASRTVTLTEAFF. CDR3 in DNA: TGTGCCAGCAGGACAGTGACCCTCACTGAAGCTTTCTTT.